This record covers a single T cell receptor (beta chain). This sample stems from a study of early T cells in non-severe SARS-CoV-2 infection. Study-level information: Unsorted whole-blood RNA was sequenced in bulk, leaving chains unpaired.

Individual cDNA molecules received unique molecular identifiers during library preparation. TCRdb reprocessed the 5' RACE reads via MiXCR and lists one record per CDR3 protein. The sample includes tens of thousands of distinct CDR3 sequences, around 14% of them seen just once. Sequencing was carried out using whole blood. This clonotype originated in an adult who was a healthcare worker with PCR-confirmed SARS-CoV-2 infection or an uninfected control (not recorded which).

CDR3 DNA sequence: TGTGCCAGCAGCTTTATAGCGGGAGGGCCCCATGAGCAGTTCTTC. Protein: CASSFIAGGPHEQFF. The rearrangement links TRBV7-9 to TRBJ2-1, with 11 bases aligning to TRBD2. The CDR3 runs to 15 residues. V lost 3 bases and J lost 8; bases outside the gene matches: 6. CDR1 and CDR2 from the germline V gene are SEHNR and FQNEAQ (reference sequence). Supplemented by reference TRBV7-9 and TRBJ2-1, the full variable domain reads DTGVSQNPRHKITKRGQNVTFRCDPISEHNRLYWYRQTLGQGPEFLTYFQNEAQLEKSRLLSDRFSAERPKGSFSTLEIQRTEQGDSAMYLCASSFIAGGPHEQFFGPGTRLTVL.